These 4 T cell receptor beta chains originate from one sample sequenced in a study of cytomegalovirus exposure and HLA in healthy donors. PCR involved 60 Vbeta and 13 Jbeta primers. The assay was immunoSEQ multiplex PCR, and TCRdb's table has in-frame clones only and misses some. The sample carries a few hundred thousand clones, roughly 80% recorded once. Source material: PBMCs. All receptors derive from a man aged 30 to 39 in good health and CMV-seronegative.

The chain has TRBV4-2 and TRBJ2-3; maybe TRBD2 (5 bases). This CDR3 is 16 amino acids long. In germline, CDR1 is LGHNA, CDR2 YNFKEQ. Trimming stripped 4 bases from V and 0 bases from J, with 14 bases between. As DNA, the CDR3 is TGTGCCAGCAGCCCCTTTATAGCGCCTAGCACAGATACGCAGTATTTT. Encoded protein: CASSPFIAPSTDTQYF.

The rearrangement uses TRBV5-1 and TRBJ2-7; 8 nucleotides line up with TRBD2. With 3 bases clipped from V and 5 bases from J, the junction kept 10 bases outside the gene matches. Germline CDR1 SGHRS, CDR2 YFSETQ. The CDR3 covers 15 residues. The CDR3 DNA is TGCGCCAGCAGCTCGGGGCTAGCGGGTAACCACGAGCAGTACTTC. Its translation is CASSSGLAGNHEQYF.

The DNA for the CDR3 is TGCGCCAGCAGCAACGGACAGGAGGCTATCACTGAAGCTTTCTTT. Its protein product is CASSNGQEAITEAFF. This chain joins TRBV5-1 and TRBJ1-1, with 7 bases fitting TRBD1. With 4 bases clipped from V and 4 bases from J, the junction kept 10 bases outside the gene matches. CDR1 and CDR2 (germline): SGHRS, YFSETQ. The CDR3 spans 15 residues.

The CDR3 nucleotides are TGTGCCAGCAGCCTATTATCGGGACAGGACTACGAGCAGTACTTC. Its protein product is CASSLLSGQDYEQYF. This chain uses TRBV6-4 with TRBJ2-5; TRBD1 agrees at 8 bases. The DNA matches TRBJ2-7 better at its end, which makes the J call doubtful. The germline gives CDR1 MRHNA, CDR2 SNTAGT. The CDR3 has 15 amino acids.